The rows below give T cell receptor beta chains drawn from one sample of a study of blood T cell repertoires in COVID-19. Sequenced by immunoSEQ multiplex PCR; TCRdb stores in-frame clones only, minus some. The data show about 190,000 clones, with about 81% seen just once and roughly 3% held by the top ten. The sequenced sample was PBMCs or T cells enriched from blood (not recorded which). The receptor source for this set is a young woman who had recovered from COVID-19. CDR3s include the opening cysteine and the closing phenylalanine or tryptophan. Fields, in order: D gene, CDR3 length, clone size, J gene, V gene, CDR3 DNA, CDR3 protein. D genes are given only for firm matches. Size is stated for part of the rows, as once, few or many counts, or as a class when the clone is expanded.

D gene: NA
CDR3 length: 14
clone size: NA
J gene: TRBJ1-2
V gene: TRBV4-2
CDR3 DNA: TGTGCCAGCAGCGAGTCAATGGGGGCGCAAGGCTACACCTTC
CDR3 protein: CASSESMGAQGYTF

D gene: TRBD1
CDR3 length: 15
clone size: NA
J gene: TRBJ1-2
V gene: TRBV19
CDR3 DNA: TGTGCCACCGGGACAGTATTGAAGAACACCTATGGCTACACCTTC
CDR3 protein: CATGTVLKNTYGYTF

D gene: TRBD1
CDR3 length: 15
clone size: NA
J gene: TRBJ1-1
V gene: TRBV28
CDR3 DNA: TGTGCCAGCAGTCCTACCGGGACAGGGGCCCCTGAAGCTTTCTTT
CDR3 protein: CASSPTGTGAPEAFF

D gene: TRBD1
CDR3 length: 15
clone size: NA
J gene: TRBJ1-4
V gene: TRBV11-2
CDR3 DNA: TGTGCCAGCAGCTTTAACAGGGGCGGAAATGAAAAACTGTTTTTT
CDR3 protein: CASSFNRGGNEKLFF

D gene: TRBD2
CDR3 length: 16
clone size: NA
J gene: TRBJ2-7
V gene: TRBV6-5
CDR3 DNA: TGTGCCAGCAGTTACAAACCGGGACTAGCGGTATACGAGCAGTACTTC
CDR3 protein: CASSYKPGLAVYEQYF

D gene: TRBD1
CDR3 length: 14
clone size: once
J gene: TRBJ1-1
V gene: TRBV6-5
CDR3 DNA: TGTGCCAGCAGGGATACAGGGGGGGACACTGAAGCTTTCTTT
CDR3 protein: CASRDTGGDTEAFF

D gene: NA
CDR3 length: 13
clone size: NA
J gene: TRBJ2-3
V gene: TRBV25-1
CDR3 DNA: TGTGCCAGCCAAGTTGCGTTGGCAGATACGCAGTATTTT
CDR3 protein: CASQVALADTQYF

D gene: TRBD1
CDR3 length: 16
clone size: NA
J gene: TRBJ1-1
V gene: TRBV5-4
CDR3 DNA: TGTGCCAGCAGCGCGTCTTCGACAGGGATGAACACTGAAGCTTTCTTT
CDR3 protein: CASSASSTGMNTEAFF

D gene: NA
CDR3 length: 20
clone size: NA
J gene: TRBJ2-3
V gene: TRBV21-1
CDR3 DNA: TGTGCCAGCCTGCCTGGATCATCTAGCGGGGAGCCGGGGGGCACAGATACGCAGTATTTT
CDR3 protein: CASLPGSSSGEPGGTDTQYF

D gene: TRBD1
CDR3 length: 14
clone size: NA
J gene: TRBJ2-7
V gene: TRBV7-6
CDR3 DNA: TGTGCCAGCGGACAAACAGGGGGGTCCTACGAGCAGTACTTC
CDR3 protein: CASGQTGGSYEQYF

D gene: TRBD2
CDR3 length: 17
clone size: NA
J gene: TRBJ2-3
V gene: TRBV5-4
CDR3 DNA: TGTGCCAGCAGCGCCGGGACTAGCGGGATCCGCACAGATACGCAGTATTTT
CDR3 protein: CASSAGTSGIRTDTQYF

D gene: TRBD1
CDR3 length: 12
clone size: NA
J gene: TRBJ2-7
V gene: TRBV29-1
CDR3 DNA: TGCAGCGCAACACAGGGGTTCAACGAGCAGTACTTC
CDR3 protein: CSATQGFNEQYF

D gene: TRBD2
CDR3 length: 14
clone size: NA
J gene: TRBJ2-7
V gene: TRBV4-1
CDR3 DNA: TGCGCCAGCAGCCCGGGACTACCCTCCTACGAGCAGTACTTC
CDR3 protein: CASSPGLPSYEQYF

D gene: NA
CDR3 length: 15
clone size: NA
J gene: TRBJ2-5
V gene: TRBV5-1
CDR3 DNA: TGCGCCAGCAGCTTGGGGCCGTCAGACCAAGAGACCCAGTACTTC
CDR3 protein: CASSLGPSDQETQYF

D gene: NA
CDR3 length: 13
clone size: NA
J gene: TRBJ1-2
V gene: TRBV28
CDR3 DNA: TGTGCCAGCAGTTTTAAGGGACTCTATGGCTACACCTTC
CDR3 protein: CASSFKGLYGYTF

D gene: NA
CDR3 length: 15
clone size: NA
J gene: TRBJ1-1
V gene: TRBV29-1
CDR3 DNA: TGCAGCGTTGGGGGCCGGGGGTCGATCAACACTGAAGCTTTCTTT
CDR3 protein: CSVGGRGSINTEAFF

D gene: TRBD1
CDR3 length: 16
clone size: NA
J gene: TRBJ1-2
V gene: TRBV28
CDR3 DNA: TGTGCCAGCAACCCGCGGGACAGGGGTATTGGCTATGGCTACACCTTC
CDR3 protein: CASNPRDRGIGYGYTF

D gene: TRBD2
CDR3 length: 14
clone size: NA
J gene: TRBJ2-1
V gene: TRBV25-1
CDR3 DNA: TGTGCCAGCCGACTAGCGGGAGTCAACAATGAGCAGTTCTTC
CDR3 protein: CASRLAGVNNEQFF

D gene: TRBD1
CDR3 length: 16
clone size: once
J gene: TRBJ2-2
V gene: TRBV28
CDR3 DNA: TGTGCCAGCAGTTTAACGACAGGGGGAGGCACCGGGGAGCTGTTTTTT
CDR3 protein: CASSLTTGGGTGELFF

D gene: NA
CDR3 length: 20
clone size: NA
J gene: TRBJ1-1
V gene: TRBV6-4
CDR3 DNA: TGTGCCAGCAGTCTTCAACCCCCGACAGGACGGCTAGCAATGAACACTGAAGCTTTCTTT
CDR3 protein: CASSLQPPTGRLAMNTEAFF

D gene: NA
CDR3 length: 15
clone size: NA
J gene: TRBJ2-5
V gene: TRBV7-2
CDR3 DNA: TGTGCCAGCAGCTTAGTAGCGAAACTCCAAGAGACCCAGTACTTC
CDR3 protein: CASSLVAKLQETQYF

D gene: TRBD2
CDR3 length: 14
clone size: NA
J gene: TRBJ2-7
V gene: TRBV6-5
CDR3 DNA: TGTGCCAGCAGTTACGGAGCGGGATCCCACGAGCAGTACTTC
CDR3 protein: CASSYGAGSHEQYF

D gene: TRBD2
CDR3 length: 18
clone size: NA
J gene: TRBJ2-1
V gene: TRBV13
CDR3 DNA: TGTGCCAGCAGCTCTTCCCGGACTAGCGGGGGGGCCTACAATGAGCAGTTCTTC
CDR3 protein: CASSSSRTSGGAYNEQFF

D gene: NA
CDR3 length: 14
clone size: NA
J gene: TRBJ2-7
V gene: TRBV29-1
CDR3 DNA: TGCAGCGTGCGCCCAAAAAACCCTACTTACGAGCAGTACTTC
CDR3 protein: CSVRPKNPTYEQYF

D gene: TRBD1
CDR3 length: 17
clone size: NA
J gene: TRBJ1-5
V gene: TRBV5-4
CDR3 DNA: TGTGCCAGCAGCCGGTCCGGGACAGGGGGCTCTAACCAGCCCCAGCATTTT
CDR3 protein: CASSRSGTGGSNQPQHF

D gene: NA
CDR3 length: 15
clone size: NA
J gene: TRBJ2-2
V gene: TRBV28
CDR3 DNA: TGTGCCAGCAGTCCCGGAGGGGTGACGGCCGGGGAGCTGTTTTTT
CDR3 protein: CASSPGGVTAGELFF

D gene: NA
CDR3 length: 13
clone size: NA
J gene: TRBJ2-7
V gene: TRBV7-2
CDR3 DNA: TGTGCCAGCAGCGCCAGGCCACACTACGAGCAGTACTTC
CDR3 protein: CASSARPHYEQYF

D gene: TRBD2
CDR3 length: 13
clone size: NA
J gene: TRBJ2-7
V gene: TRBV5-1
CDR3 DNA: TGCGCCAGCAGTAGCGGGGCTTTCTACGAGCAGTACTTC
CDR3 protein: CASSSGAFYEQYF

D gene: NA
CDR3 length: 12
clone size: NA
J gene: TRBJ1-5
V gene: TRBV6-4
CDR3 DNA: TGTGCCAGTAAACACCAGAATCAGCCCCAGCATTTT
CDR3 protein: CASKHQNQPQHF

D gene: NA
CDR3 length: 12
clone size: NA
J gene: TRBJ2-7
V gene: TRBV2
CDR3 DNA: TGTGCCAGCAGTGATTATACCTACGAGCAGTACTTC
CDR3 protein: CASSDYTYEQYF

D gene: TRBD1
CDR3 length: 16
clone size: NA
J gene: TRBJ1-1
V gene: TRBV15
CDR3 DNA: TGTGCCACCAGCAGGGTAGCAGGACAGGGTTTGGCTGAAGCTTTCTTT
CDR3 protein: CATSRVAGQGLAEAFF

D gene: TRBD1
CDR3 length: 16
clone size: NA
J gene: TRBJ1-5
V gene: TRBV28
CDR3 DNA: TGTGCCAGCAGTCTGCGGACAGGGGCCTTCAATCAGCCCCAGCATTTT
CDR3 protein: CASSLRTGAFNQPQHF

D gene: NA
CDR3 length: 14
clone size: NA
J gene: TRBJ1-4
V gene: TRBV2
CDR3 DNA: TGTGCCAGCAGTGAACGACAGACAAATGAAAAACTGTTTTTT
CDR3 protein: CASSERQTNEKLFF

D gene: TRBD1
CDR3 length: 14
clone size: NA
J gene: TRBJ1-2
V gene: TRBV28
CDR3 DNA: TGTGCCCTAGGGGGACAGATCCATAACTATGGCTACACCTTC
CDR3 protein: CALGGQIHNYGYTF

D gene: TRBD1
CDR3 length: 16
clone size: NA
J gene: TRBJ2-4
V gene: TRBV6-5
CDR3 DNA: TGTGCCAGCAGTTACTCGTTCGACAGGGAGCAGGACATTCAGTACTTC
CDR3 protein: CASSYSFDREQDIQYF

D gene: NA
CDR3 length: 16
clone size: NA
J gene: TRBJ1-1
V gene: TRBV19
CDR3 DNA: TGTGCCAGTAGTATTAAAGGCGGGGCGCTGAACACTGAAGCTTTCTTT
CDR3 protein: CASSIKGGALNTEAFF

D gene: NA
CDR3 length: 13
clone size: few
J gene: TRBJ2-3
V gene: TRBV25-1
CDR3 DNA: TGTGCCAGCAGTGAGACTCCCGGAGGTACGCAGTATTTT
CDR3 protein: CASSETPGGTQYF

D gene: TRBD2
CDR3 length: 13
clone size: NA
J gene: TRBJ2-2
V gene: TRBV29-1
CDR3 DNA: TGCAGCGCCCCGGGGGGGTACACCGGGGAGCTGTTTTTT
CDR3 protein: CSAPGGYTGELFF

D gene: TRBD1
CDR3 length: 11
clone size: NA
J gene: TRBJ1-2
V gene: TRBV20-1
CDR3 DNA: TGCAGTGCGCGGACAGGGGAGGGCTACACCTTC
CDR3 protein: CSARTGEGYTF

D gene: NA
CDR3 length: 14
clone size: NA
J gene: TRBJ1-2
V gene: TRBV28
CDR3 DNA: TGTGCCAGCAGTTTATTAGGGCAGGGTCATGGCTACACCTTC
CDR3 protein: CASSLLGQGHGYTF

D gene: TRBD1
CDR3 length: 17
clone size: NA
J gene: TRBJ1-2
V gene: TRBV4-2
CDR3 DNA: TGTGCCAGCAGCCAATCGGGGGATGACAGGGCCCACTATGGCTACACCTTC
CDR3 protein: CASSQSGDDRAHYGYTF

D gene: TRBD1
CDR3 length: 14
clone size: NA
J gene: TRBJ1-4
V gene: TRBV7-9
CDR3 DNA: TGTGCCAGCAGCGCAGGGGACAGCAATGAAAAACTGTTTTTT
CDR3 protein: CASSAGDSNEKLFF

D gene: TRBD1
CDR3 length: 13
clone size: NA
J gene: TRBJ1-1
V gene: TRBV12-3/TRBV12-4
CDR3 DNA: TGTGCCAGCAGTCGACAGGGGGCCACTGAAGCTTTCTTT
CDR3 protein: CASSRQGATEAFF

D gene: NA
CDR3 length: 12
clone size: NA
J gene: TRBJ1-5
V gene: TRBV29-1
CDR3 DNA: TGCAGCGTTGATCGGGGAAATCAGCCCCAGCATTTT
CDR3 protein: CSVDRGNQPQHF